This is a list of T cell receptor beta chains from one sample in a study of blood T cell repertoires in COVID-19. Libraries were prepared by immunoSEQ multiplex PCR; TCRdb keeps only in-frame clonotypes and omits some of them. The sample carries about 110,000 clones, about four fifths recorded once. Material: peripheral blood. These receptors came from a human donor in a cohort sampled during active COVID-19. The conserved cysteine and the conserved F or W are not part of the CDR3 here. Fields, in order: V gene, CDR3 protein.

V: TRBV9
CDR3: ASSLMTSGRAGEQF

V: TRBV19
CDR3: ATQTRTYEQY

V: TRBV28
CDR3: ASSRGTVPYEQY

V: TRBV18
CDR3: ASSRNSNYGYT

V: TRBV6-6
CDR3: ASSSPDRPYEQY

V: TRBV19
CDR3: ASSIGRLEETQY

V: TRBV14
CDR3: ASSSRDRGIEQY

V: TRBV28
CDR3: ASRSGMTDTQY

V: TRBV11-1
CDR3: ASIGLAGGGANVLT

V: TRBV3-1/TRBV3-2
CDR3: ASSVLQETQY

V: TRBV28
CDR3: ASGRTGNTIY

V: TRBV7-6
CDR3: ASSLDPSGRINEQY

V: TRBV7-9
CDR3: ASTTAGDLNTEAF

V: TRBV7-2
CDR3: ASSLQLAGARRNEQF

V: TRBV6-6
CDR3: ASSPGGQVRGTEAF

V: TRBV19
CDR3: ASSITAAYGYT

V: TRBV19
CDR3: ASSISHSGEKLF

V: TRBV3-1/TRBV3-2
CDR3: ASSRGQGANGELF

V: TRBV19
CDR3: ASSPSEGTPGYNEQF

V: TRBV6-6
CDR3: ASKGTGTKGNQPQH

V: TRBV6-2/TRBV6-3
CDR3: ASSLNSWTEAF

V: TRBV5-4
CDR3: ASSAPSGSIYNEQF

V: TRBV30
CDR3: AWSRGSGNTIY

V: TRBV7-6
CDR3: ASSTGQGRLANTGELF

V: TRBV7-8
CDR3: ASSLASGGPYEQY

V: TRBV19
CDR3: ASSPLGSWTSDSYNEQF

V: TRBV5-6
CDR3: ASSLDSFYTEAF

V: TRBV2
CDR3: ASSDGLAYNEQF

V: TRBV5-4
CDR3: TSSPGRGGFTGELF

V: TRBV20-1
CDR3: STRQNTEAF

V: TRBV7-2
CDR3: ASSLGSSGSAGELF

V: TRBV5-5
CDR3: ASSLVSFSTDTQY

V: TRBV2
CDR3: ASSELTSGSDEQY

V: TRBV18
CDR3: ASSPNPAQGWTEAF

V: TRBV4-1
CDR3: ASSPFDRAEGYT

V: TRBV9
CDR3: ASSEDKLFSYEQY

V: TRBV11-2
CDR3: ASSLGLSASGSTDTQY

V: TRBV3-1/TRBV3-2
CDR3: ASSQVGVTGGPGTEAF

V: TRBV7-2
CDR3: ASSLGTVEAF

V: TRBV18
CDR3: ASSQIQGARDGYT